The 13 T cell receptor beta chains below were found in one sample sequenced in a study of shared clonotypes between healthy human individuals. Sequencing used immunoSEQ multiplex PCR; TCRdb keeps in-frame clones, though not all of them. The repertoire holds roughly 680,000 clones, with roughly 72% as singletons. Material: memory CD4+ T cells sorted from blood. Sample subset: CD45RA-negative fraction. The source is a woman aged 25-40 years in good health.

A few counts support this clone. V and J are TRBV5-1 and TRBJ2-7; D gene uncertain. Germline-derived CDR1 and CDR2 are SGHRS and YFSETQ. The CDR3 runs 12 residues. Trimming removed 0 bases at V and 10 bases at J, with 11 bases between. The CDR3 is CASSLAGRQQYF. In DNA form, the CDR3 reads TGCGCCAGCAGCTTGGCCGGTCGGCAACAGTACTTC. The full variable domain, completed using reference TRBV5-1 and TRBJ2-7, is KAGVTQTPRYLIKTRGQQVTLSCSPISGHRSVSWYQQTPGQGLQFLFEYFSETQRNKGNFPGRFSGRQFSNSRSEMNVSTLELGDSALYLCASSLAGRQQYFGPGTRLTVT.

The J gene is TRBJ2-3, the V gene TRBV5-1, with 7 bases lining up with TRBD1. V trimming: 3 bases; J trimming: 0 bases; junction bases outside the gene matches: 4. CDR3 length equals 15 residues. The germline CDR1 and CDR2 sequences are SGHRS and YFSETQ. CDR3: CASSSRDSSTDTQYF. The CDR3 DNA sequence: TGCGCCAGCAGCTCCCGGGACAGTAGCACAGATACGCAGTATTTT.

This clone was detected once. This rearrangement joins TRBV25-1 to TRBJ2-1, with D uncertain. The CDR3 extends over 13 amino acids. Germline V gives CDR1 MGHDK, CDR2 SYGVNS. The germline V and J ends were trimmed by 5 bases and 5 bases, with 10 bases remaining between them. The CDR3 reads CASSSESNNEQFF. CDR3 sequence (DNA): TGTGCCAGCAGTAGCGAATCGAACAATGAGCAGTTCTTC. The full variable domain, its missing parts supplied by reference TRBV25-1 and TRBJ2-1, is EADIYQTPRYLVIGTGKKITLECSQTMGHDKMYWYQQDPGMELHLIHYSYGVNSTEKGDLSSESTVSRIRTEHFPLTLESARPSHTSQYLCASSSESNNEQFFGPGTRLTVL.

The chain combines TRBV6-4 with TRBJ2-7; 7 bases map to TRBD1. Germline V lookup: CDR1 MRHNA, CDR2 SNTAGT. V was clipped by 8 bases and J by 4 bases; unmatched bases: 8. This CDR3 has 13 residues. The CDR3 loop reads CASRRQGGYEQYF. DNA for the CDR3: TGTGCCAGCCGTCGACAGGGTGGTTACGAGCAGTACTTC.

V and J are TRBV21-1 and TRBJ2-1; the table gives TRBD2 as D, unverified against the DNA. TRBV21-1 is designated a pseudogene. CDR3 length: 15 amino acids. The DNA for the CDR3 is TGTGCCAGCAGCAAGACTAGCGGGAGTTATGGTGAGCAGTTCTTC. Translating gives CASSKTSGSYGEQFF.

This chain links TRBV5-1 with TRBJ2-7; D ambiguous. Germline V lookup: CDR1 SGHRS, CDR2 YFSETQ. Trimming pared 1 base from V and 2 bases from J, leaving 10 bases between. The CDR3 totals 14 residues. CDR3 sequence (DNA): TGCGCCAGCAGCTTGACCTCGCCGCCCTACGAGCAGTACTTC. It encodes CASSLTSPPYEQYF. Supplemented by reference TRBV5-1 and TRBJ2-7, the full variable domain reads KAGVTQTPRYLIKTRGQQVTLSCSPISGHRSVSWYQQTPGQGLQFLFEYFSETQRNKGNFPGRFSGRQFSNSRSEMNVSTLELGDSALYLCASSLTSPPYEQYFGPGTRLTVT.

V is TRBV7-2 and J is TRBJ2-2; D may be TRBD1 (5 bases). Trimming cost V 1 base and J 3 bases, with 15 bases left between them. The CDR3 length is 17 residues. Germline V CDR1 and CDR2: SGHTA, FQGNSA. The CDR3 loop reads CASSLGWFTGHTGELFF. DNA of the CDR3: TGTGCCAGCAGCTTAGGATGGTTTACAGGTCACACCGGGGAGCTGTTTTTT.

DNA of the CDR3: TGTGCCAGCAGCTTCGGGCTCGCGGAGACCCAGTACTTC. Translation: CASSFGLAETQYF. The chain carries TRBV7-8 and TRBJ2-5, with D unresolved. CDR3 length: 13 amino acids. V was cut by 3 bases and J by 5 bases, with 10 bases left in between. Germline V CDR1 and CDR2: SGHVS, FQNEAQ.

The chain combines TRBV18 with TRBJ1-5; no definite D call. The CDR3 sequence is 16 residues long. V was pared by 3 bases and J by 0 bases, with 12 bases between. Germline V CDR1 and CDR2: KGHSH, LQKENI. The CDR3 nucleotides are TGTGCCAGCTCACCGACCCGGGAATATAGCAATCAGCCCCAGCATTTT. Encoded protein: CASSPTREYSNQPQHF.

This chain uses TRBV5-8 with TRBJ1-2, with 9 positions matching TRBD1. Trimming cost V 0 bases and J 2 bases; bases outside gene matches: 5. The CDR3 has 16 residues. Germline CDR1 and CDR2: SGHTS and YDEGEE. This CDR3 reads CASSLDAGQGNYGYTF. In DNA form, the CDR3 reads TGTGCCAGCAGCTTGGACGCGGGACAGGGCAACTATGGCTACACCTTC.

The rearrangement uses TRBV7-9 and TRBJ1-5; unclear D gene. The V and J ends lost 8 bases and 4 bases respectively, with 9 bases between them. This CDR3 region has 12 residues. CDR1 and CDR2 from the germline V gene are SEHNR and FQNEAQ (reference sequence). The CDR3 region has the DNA TGTGCCAGCCACCGGGATAATCAGCCCCAGCATTTT. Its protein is CASHRDNQPQHF.

CDR3 sequence (DNA): TGTGCCAGCAGGGTTAGGGGGGACGAGCAGTACTTC. Protein sequence: CASRVRGDEQYF. The chain is built from TRBV28 and TRBJ2-7; TRBD1 or TRBD2 may be the D gene (6 bases each). This CDR3 has 12 amino acids. V dropped 6 bases and J dropped 5 bases, with 11 bases sitting between them. The germline CDR1 and CDR2 sequences are MDHEN and SYDVKM.

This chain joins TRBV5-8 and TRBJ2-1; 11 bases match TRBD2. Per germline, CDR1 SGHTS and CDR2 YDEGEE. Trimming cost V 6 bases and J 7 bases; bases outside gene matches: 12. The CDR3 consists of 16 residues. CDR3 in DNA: TGTGCCAGCACCAGGGGGGATCTAGCGGGAGGTAATGAGCAGTTCTTC. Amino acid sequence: CASTRGDLAGGNEQFF.